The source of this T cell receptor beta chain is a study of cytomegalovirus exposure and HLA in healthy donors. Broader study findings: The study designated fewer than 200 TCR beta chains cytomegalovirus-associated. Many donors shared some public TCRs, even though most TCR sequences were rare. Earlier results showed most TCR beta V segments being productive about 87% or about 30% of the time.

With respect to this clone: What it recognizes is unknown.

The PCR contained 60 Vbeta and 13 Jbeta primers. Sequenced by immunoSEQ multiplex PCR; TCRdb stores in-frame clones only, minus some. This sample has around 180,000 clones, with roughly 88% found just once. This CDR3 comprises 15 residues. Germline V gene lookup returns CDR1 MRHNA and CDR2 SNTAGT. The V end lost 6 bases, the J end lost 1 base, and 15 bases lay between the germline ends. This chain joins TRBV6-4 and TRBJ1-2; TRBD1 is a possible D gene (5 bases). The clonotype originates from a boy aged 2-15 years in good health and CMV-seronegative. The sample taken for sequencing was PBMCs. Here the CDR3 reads CASSPTGPGNYGYTF. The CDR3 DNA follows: TGTGCCAGCAGCCCTACAGGTCCGGGTAACTATGGCTACACCTTC.